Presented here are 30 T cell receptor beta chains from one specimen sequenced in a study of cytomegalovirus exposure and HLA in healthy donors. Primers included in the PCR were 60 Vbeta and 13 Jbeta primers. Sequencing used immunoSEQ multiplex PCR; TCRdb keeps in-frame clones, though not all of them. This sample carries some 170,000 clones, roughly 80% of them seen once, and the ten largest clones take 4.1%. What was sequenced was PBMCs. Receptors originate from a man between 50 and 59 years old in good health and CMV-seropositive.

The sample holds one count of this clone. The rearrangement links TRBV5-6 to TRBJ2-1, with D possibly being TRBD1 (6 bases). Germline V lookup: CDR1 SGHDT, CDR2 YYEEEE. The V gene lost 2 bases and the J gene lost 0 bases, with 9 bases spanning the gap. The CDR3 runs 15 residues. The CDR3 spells CASSFDRSSYNEQFF. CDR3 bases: TGTGCCAGCAGCTTTGACAGGTCCTCCTACAATGAGCAGTTCTTC. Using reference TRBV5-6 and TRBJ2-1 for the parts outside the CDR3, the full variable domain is DAGVTQSPTHLIKTRGQQVTLRCSPKSGHDTVSWYQQALGQGPQFIFQYYEEEERQRGNFPDRFSGHQFPNYSSELNVNALLLGDSALYLCASSFDRSSYNEQFFGPGTRLTVL.

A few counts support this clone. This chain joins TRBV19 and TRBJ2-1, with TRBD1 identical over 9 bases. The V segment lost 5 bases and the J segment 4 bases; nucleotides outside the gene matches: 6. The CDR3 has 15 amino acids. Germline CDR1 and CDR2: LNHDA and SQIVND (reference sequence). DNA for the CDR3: TGTGCCAGTAGTTTTGGGGACAGGGTTTACAATGAGCAGTTCTTC. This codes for CASSFGDRVYNEQFF. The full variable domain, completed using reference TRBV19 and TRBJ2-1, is DGGITQSPKYLFRKEGQNVTLSCEQNLNHDAMYWYRQDPGQGLRLIYYSQIVNDFQKGDIAEGYSVSREKKESFPLTVTSAQKNPTAFYLCASSFGDRVYNEQFFGPGTRLTVL.

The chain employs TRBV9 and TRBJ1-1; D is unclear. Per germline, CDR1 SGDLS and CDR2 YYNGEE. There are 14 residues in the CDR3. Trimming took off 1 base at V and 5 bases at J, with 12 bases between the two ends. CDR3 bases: TGTGCCAGCAGCGTAAACCCGGGGTTTACTGAAGCTTTCTTT. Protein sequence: CASSVNPGFTEAFF. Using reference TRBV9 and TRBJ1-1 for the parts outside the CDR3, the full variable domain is DSGVTQTPKHLITATGQRVTLRCSPRSGDLSVYWYQQSLDQGLQFLIQYYNGEERAKGNILERFSAQQFPDLHSELNLSSLELGDSALYFCASSVNPGFTEAFFGQGTRLTVV.

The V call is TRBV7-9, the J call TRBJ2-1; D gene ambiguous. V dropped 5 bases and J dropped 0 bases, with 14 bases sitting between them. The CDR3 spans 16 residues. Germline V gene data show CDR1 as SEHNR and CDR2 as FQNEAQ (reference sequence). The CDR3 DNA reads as TGTGCCAGCAGCCCCCGTGTGGGCCCCTCCTACAATGAGCAGTTCTTC. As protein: CASSPRVGPSYNEQFF.

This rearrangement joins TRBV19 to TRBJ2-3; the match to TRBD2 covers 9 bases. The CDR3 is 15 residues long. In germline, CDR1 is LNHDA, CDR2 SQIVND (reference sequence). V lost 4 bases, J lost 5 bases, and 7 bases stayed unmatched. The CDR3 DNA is TGTGCCAGTAGTAGCGGGGGGGCGCGTCAAGATACGCAGTATTTT. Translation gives CASSSGGARQDTQYF.

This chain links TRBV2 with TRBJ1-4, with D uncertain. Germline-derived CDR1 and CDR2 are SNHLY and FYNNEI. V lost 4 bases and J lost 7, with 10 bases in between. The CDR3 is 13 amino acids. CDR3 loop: CASSGGLGEKLFF. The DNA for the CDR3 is TGTGCCAGCAGTGGAGGGTTGGGTGAAAAACTGTTTTTT.

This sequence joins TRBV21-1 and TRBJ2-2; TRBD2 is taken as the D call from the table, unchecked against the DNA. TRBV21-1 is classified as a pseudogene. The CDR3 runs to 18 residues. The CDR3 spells CASSKLSSRDLNTGELFF. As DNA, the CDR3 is TGTGCCAGCAGCAAACTCTCATCCCGGGATTTGAACACCGGGGAGCTGTTTTTT.

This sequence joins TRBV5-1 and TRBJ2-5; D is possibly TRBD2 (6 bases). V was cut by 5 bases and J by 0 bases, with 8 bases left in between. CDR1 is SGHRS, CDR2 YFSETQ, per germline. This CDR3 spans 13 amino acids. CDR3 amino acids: CASSRGYQETQYF. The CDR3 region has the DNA TGCGCCAGCAGTCGGGGGTACCAAGAGACCCAGTACTTC.

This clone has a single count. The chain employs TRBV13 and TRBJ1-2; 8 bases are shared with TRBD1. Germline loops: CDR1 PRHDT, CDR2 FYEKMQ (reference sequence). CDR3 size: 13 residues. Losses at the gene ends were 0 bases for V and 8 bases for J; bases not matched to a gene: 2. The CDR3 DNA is TGTGCCAGCAGCTTAGGACAGGGGGACGGCTACACCTTC. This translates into CASSLGQGDGYTF.

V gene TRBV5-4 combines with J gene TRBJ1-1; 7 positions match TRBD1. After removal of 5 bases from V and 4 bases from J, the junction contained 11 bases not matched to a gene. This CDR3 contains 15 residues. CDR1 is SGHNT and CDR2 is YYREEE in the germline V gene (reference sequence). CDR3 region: CASSRPTGESTEAFF. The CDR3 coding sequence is TGTGCCAGCAGTAGACCAACAGGGGAGAGCACTGAAGCTTTCTTT. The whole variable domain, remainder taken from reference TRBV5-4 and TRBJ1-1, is ETGVTQSPTHLIKTRGQQVTLRCSSQSGHNTVSWYQQALGQGPQFIFQYYREEENGRGNFPPRFSGLQFPNYSSELNVNALELDDSALYLCASSRPTGESTEAFFGQGTRLTVV.

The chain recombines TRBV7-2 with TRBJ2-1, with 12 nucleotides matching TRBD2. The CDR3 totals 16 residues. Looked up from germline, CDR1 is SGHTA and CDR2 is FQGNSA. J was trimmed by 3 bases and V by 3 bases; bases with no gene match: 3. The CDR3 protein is CASSFQTSGGYNEQFF. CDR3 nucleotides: TGTGCCAGCAGCTTCCAGACTAGCGGGGGCTACAATGAGCAGTTCTTC.

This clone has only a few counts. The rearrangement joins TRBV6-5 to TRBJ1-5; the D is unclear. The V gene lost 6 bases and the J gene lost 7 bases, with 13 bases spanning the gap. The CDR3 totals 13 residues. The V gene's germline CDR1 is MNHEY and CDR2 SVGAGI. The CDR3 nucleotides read TGTGCCAGCAGCCAAAGGGAGCGGCAGCCCCAGCATTTT. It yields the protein CASSQRERQPQHF.

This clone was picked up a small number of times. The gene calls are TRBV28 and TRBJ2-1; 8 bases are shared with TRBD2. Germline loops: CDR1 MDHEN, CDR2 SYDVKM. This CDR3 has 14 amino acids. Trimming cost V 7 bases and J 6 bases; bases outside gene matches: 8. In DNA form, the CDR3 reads TGTGCCAGCATGGTCGGGAGGGCGATCAATGAGCAGTTCTTC. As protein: CASMVGRAINEQFF. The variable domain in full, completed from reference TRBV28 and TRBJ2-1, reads DVKVTQSSRYLVKRTGEKVFLECVQDMDHENMFWYRQDPGLGLRLIYFSYDVKMKEKGDIPEGYSVSREKKERFSLILESASTNQTSMYLCASMVGRAINEQFFGPGTRLTVL.

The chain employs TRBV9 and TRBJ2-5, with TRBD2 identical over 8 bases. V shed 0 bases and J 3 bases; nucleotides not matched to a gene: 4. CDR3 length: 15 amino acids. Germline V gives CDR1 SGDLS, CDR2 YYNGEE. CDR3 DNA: TGTGCCAGCAGCGTAGCGGGGGGGCGGGAAGAGACCCAGTACTTC. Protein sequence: CASSVAGGREETQYF. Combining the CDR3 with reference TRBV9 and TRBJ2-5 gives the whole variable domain DSGVTQTPKHLITATGQRVTLRCSPRSGDLSVYWYQQSLDQGLQFLIQYYNGEERAKGNILERFSAQQFPDLHSELNLSSLELGDSALYFCASSVAGGREETQYFGPGTRLLVL.

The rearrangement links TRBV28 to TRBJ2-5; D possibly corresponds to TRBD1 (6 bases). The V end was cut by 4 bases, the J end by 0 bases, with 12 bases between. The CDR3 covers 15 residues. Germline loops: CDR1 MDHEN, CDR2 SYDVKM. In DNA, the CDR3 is TGTGCCAGCAGTTCCCGACAGGCCTACCAAGAGACCCAGTACTTC. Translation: CASSSRQAYQETQYF.

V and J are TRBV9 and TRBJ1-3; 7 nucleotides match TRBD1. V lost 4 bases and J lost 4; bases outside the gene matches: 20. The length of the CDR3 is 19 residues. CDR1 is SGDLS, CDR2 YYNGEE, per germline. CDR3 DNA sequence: TGTGCCAGCAGCCTACCAAAAGAGGGGGCCCCGGAGGGGGGAAACACCATATATTTT. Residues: CASSLPKEGAPEGGNTIYF.

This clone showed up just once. The CDR3 here is CACQSLADQPQHF. CDR3 coding DNA: TGTGCCTGCCAGTCTCTAGCGGATCAGCCCCAGCATTTT. The chain combines TRBV30 with TRBJ1-5, with D uncertain. Germline V lookup: CDR1 GTSNPN, CDR2 SVGIG (reference sequence). V lost 6 bases and J 5 bases, leaving 14 bases between the germline ends. The CDR3 runs 13 residues.

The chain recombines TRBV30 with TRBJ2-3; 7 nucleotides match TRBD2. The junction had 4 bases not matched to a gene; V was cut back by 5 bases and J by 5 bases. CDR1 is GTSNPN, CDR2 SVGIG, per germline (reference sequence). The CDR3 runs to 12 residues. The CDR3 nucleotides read TGTGCCTGGGGGACTACTAGAGATACGCAGTATTTT. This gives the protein CAWGTTRDTQYF.

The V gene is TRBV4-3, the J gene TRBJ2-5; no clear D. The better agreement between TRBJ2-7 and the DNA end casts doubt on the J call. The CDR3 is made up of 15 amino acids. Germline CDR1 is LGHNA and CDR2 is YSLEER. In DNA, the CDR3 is TGCGCCAGCAGCCAAGGGCTCTGGAGCTCCTACGAGCAGTACTTC. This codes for CASSQGLWSSYEQYF.

CDR3 sequence: CASSDRGGQYF. CDR3 bases: TGTGCCAGTTCCGACAGGGGAGGGCAGTACTTC. This chain uses TRBV19 with TRBJ2-7, with 8 bases that match TRBD1. Losses at the gene ends were 8 bases for V and 9 bases for J; bases not matched to a gene: 6. There are 11 residues in the CDR3. The germline V gene encodes CDR1 LNHDA and CDR2 SQIVND (reference sequence).

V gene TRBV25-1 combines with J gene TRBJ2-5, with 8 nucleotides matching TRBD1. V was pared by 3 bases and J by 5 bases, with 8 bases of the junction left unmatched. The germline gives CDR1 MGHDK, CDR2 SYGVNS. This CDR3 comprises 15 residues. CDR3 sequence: CASSDPRTGTETQYF. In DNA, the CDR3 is TGTGCCAGCAGTGACCCCCGGACAGGGACGGAGACCCAGTACTTC.

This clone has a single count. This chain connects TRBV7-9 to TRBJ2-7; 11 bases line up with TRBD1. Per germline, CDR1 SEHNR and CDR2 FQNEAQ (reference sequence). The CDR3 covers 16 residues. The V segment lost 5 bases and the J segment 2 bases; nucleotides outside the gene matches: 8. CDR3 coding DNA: TGTGCCAGCAGCCCAGGGGGGACAGGGGGTGCCTACGAGCAGTACTTC. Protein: CASSPGGTGGAYEQYF.

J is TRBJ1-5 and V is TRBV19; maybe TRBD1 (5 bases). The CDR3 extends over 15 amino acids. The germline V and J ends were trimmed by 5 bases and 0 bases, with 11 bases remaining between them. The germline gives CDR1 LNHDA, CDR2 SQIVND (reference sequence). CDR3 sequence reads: CASSFSDSSNQPQHF. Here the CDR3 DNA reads TGTGCCAGTAGTTTCTCTGACAGTAGCAATCAGCCCCAGCATTTT.

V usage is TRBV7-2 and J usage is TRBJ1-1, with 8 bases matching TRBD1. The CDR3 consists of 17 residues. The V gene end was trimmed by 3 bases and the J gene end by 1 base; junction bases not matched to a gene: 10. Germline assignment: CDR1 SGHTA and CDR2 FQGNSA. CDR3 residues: CASSFALIGQGNTEAFF. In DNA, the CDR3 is TGTGCCAGCAGCTTTGCCCTGATAGGACAGGGGAACACTGAAGCTTTCTTT. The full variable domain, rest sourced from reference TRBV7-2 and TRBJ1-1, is GAGVSQSPSNKVTEKGKDVELRCDPISGHTALYWYRQSLGQGLEFLIYFQGNSAPDKSGLPSDRFSAERTGGSVSTLTIQRTQQEDSAVYLCASSFALIGQGNTEAFFGQGTRLTVV.

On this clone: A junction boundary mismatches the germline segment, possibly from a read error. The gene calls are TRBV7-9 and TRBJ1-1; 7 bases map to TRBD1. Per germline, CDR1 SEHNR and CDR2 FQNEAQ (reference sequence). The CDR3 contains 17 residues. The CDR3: CSSRPPGQFLMNTEAFF. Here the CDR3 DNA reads TGTTCCAGCAGGCCTCCGGGACAGTTTCTAATGAACACTGAAGCTTTCTTT. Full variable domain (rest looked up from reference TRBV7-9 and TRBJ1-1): DTGVSQNPRHKITKRGQNVTFRCDPISEHNRLYWYRQTLGQGPEFLTYFQNEAQLEKSRLLSDRFSAERPKGSFSTLEIQRTEQGDSAMYLCSSRPPGQFLMNTEAFFGQGTRLTVV.

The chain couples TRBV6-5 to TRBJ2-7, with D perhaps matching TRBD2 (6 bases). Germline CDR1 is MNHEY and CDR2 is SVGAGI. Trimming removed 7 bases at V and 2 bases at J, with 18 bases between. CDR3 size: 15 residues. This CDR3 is CASNKGHSGPYEQYF. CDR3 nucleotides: TGTGCCAGCAATAAAGGTCACAGCGGGCCCTACGAGCAGTACTTC.

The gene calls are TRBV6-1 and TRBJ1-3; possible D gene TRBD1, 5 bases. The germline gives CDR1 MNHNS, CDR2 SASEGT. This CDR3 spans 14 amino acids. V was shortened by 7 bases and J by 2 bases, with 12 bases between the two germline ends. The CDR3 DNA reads TGTGCCAGCACGGGGGTCGGAACTGGAAACACCATATATTTT. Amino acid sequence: CASTGVGTGNTIYF.

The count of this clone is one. CDR3 sequence reads: CASSPASELQETQYF. CDR3 DNA: TGTGCCAGCAGCCCCGCCTCGGAGCTTCAAGAGACCCAGTACTTC. The V and J genes are TRBV28 and TRBJ2-5; D is uncertain. There are 15 residues in the CDR3. The germline CDR1 and CDR2 sequences are MDHEN and SYDVKM. V was cut by 6 bases and J by 2 bases, with 16 bases left in between.

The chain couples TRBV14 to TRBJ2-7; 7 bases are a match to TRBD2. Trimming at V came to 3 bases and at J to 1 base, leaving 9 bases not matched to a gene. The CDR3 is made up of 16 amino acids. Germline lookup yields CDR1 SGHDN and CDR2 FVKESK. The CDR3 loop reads CASSHPEAGRSYEQYF. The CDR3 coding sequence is TGTGCCAGCAGCCACCCTGAAGCGGGGAGGTCCTACGAGCAGTACTTC.

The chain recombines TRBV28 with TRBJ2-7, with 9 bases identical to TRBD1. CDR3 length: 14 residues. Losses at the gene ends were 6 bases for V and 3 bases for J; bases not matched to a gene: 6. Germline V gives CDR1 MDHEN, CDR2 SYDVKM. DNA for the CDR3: TGTGCCAGCAGAGACCGGGACAGGGACTACGAGCAGTACTTC. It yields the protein CASRDRDRDYEQYF.